This T cell receptor beta chain was recovered during a study of OX40 agonist ivuxolimab in advanced cancers. Overall study context: Patients' therapy was ivuxolimab, an antibody that acts as an agonist of OX40 (CD134).

Whole-study results and caveats: On average, CD8+ T cells had more expanded clones than CD4+.

This CDR3 is 13 amino acids long. Per the germline V gene, CDR1 is LGHNA and CDR2 is YSLEER. With 6 bases removed from V and 0 bases from J, the gap between germline ends came to 5 bases. Measured with immunoSEQ multiplex PCR; TCRdb has only the in-frame clones, and not every one. The sample has under 55,000 clones; approximately 88% are singletons. Worth noting for this clone: The antigen remains unidentified.

The sequence derives from an adult with an advanced solid tumor such as melanoma, head and neck, liver or kidney cancer. The chain uses TRBV4-3 and TRBJ2-2; D is perhaps TRBD1 (5 bases). Sequences were derived from CD4+ or CD8+ T cells sorted from blood, sampled in a trial of the OX40 agonist ivuxolimab. This CDR3 reads CASRDTNTGELFF. As DNA, the CDR3 is TGCGCCAGCAGGGACACGAACACCGGGGAGCTGTTTTTT.